Sequencing of this T cell receptor beta chain was carried out in a study of control samples from healthy donors and cancer patients. Sequencing was performed with immunoSEQ multiplex PCR; in TCRdb, only in-frame clones are kept and a portion is missing. This sample carries some 120,000 clones, more than 80% of them seen once, and the ten largest clones take about 2.6%. J was trimmed by 10 bases and V by 5 bases; bases with no gene match: 3. The CDR3 is made up of 13 amino acids. Per germline, CDR1 LNHDA and CDR2 SQIVND (reference sequence). The J gene is TRBJ1-6, the V gene TRBV19; TRBD1 matches 9 bases. The sample consisted of blood. The origin of this receptor is a man aged 18 to 30 in good health. CDR3 in amino acids: CASSGDRDSPLHF. The CDR3 nucleotides read TGTGCCAGTAGTGGGGACAGGGACTCACCCCTCCACTTT.